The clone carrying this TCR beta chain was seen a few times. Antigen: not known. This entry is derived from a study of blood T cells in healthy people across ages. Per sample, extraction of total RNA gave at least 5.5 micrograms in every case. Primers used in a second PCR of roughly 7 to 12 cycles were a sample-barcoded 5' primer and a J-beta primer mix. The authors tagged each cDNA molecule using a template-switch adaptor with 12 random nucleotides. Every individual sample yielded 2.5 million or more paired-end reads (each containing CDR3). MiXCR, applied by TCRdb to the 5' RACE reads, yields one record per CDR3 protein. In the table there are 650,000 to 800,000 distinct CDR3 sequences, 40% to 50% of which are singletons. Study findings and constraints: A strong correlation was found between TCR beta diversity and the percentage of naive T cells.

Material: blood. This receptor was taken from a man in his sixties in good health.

CDR3 coding DNA: TGTGCCAGCAATGTTGGGCCAGATACGCAGTATTTT. Translation: CASNVGPDTQYF. This chain connects TRBV2 to TRBJ2-3; D gene ambiguous. V was pared by 7 bases and J by 4 bases, with 9 bases between. Germline V gives CDR1 SNHLY, CDR2 FYNNEI. The CDR3 length is 12 residues.